The 27 T cell receptor beta chains below were found in one sample sequenced in a study of T cell changes during pregnancy in multiple sclerosis (dated by TCRdb to the late 2010s). Library method: the immunoSEQ multiplex PCR assay. TCRdb's version of the immuneACCESS table is confined to in-frame rearrangements and falls short of the full clone set. An unresolved V gene accounts for under half of the shortfall where checked; the remainder is of unknown origin. Present in this sample are about 79,000 clones, around nine tenths of which were seen just once. The ten top clones hold approximately 0.47% of the sample. Sequencing was performed on CD4+ T cells from peripheral blood mononuclear cells, taken in the second trimester of pregnancy. The receptor source for this set is a female donor with multiple sclerosis, enrolled in a pregnancy study.

The chain is built from TRBV5-1 and TRBJ1-1, with D uncertain. Trimming stripped 4 bases from V and 1 base from J, with 14 bases between. CDR1 is SGHRS, CDR2 YFSETQ, per germline. CDR3 size: 15 residues. CDR3 coding DNA: TGCGCCAGCAGCCCGGGAGTTAGGCAGAACACTGAAGCTTTCTTT. Its protein product is CASSPGVRQNTEAFF.

Concerning this clone itself: A junction end diverges from the germline sequence, so it may reflect a read error. The chain recombines TRBV7-7 with TRBJ1-4; no definite D call. Germline CDR1 SSHAT, CDR2 FNYEAQ (reference sequence). This CDR3 is built from 16 residues. The CDR3 reads CASSLGLPPILEKLFF. The CDR3 coding sequence is TGTGCTAGCAGCTTAGGGCTCCCCCCCATACTAGAAAAACTGTTTTTT.

The chain combines TRBV18 with TRBJ2-1; no clear D gene. V was clipped by 2 bases and J by 7 bases, with 3 bases between them. The CDR3 sequence is 11 residues long. Germline CDR1 is KGHSH and CDR2 is LQKENI. As DNA, the CDR3 is TGTGCCAGCTCACCAGAGAATGAGCAGTTCTTC. Its translation is CASSPENEQFF.

V and J are TRBV5-4 and TRBJ2-5; 13 bases map to TRBD2. Trimming cost V 4 bases and J 2 bases; bases outside gene matches: 5. Germline V gives CDR1 SGHNT, CDR2 YYREEE (reference sequence). The CDR3 is 16 amino acids. The CDR3 DNA reads TGTGCCAGCAGCATCCCGGGACTAGCGGGGCAAGAGACCCAGTACTTC. Translated, it gives CASSIPGLAGQETQYF.

This CDR3 is CALRTGRDTEAFF. As DNA, the CDR3 is TGTGCCTTAAGGACAGGGAGGGATACTGAAGCTTTCTTT. This chain connects TRBV30 to TRBJ1-1; TRBD1 aligns across 8 bases. The CDR3 covers 13 residues. Germline loops: CDR1 GTSNPN, CDR2 SVGIG (reference sequence). Unmatched junction bases numbered 9, after V lost 7 bases and J lost 5 bases.

This chain joins TRBV19 and TRBJ2-1; 10 bases line up with TRBD2. In germline, CDR1 is LNHDA, CDR2 SQIVND (reference sequence). J lost 7 bases, V lost 3 bases, and 6 bases had no gene match. This CDR3 is built from 15 residues. CDR3 protein: CASSMEAGGPNEQFF. In DNA, the CDR3 is TGTGCCAGTAGTATGGAAGCGGGGGGGCCGAATGAGCAGTTCTTC. Using reference TRBV19 and TRBJ2-1 for the parts outside the CDR3, the full variable domain is DGGITQSPKYLFRKEGQNVTLSCEQNLNHDAMYWYRQDPGQGLRLIYYSQIVNDFQKGDIAEGYSVSREKKESFPLTVTSAQKNPTAFYLCASSMEAGGPNEQFFGPGTRLTVL.

The chain has TRBV19 and TRBJ2-2, with TRBD1 identical over 11 bases. CDR1 is LNHDA and CDR2 is SQIVND in the germline V gene (reference sequence). V shed 3 bases, J shed 5 bases, and the junction held 5 bases outside the gene matches. This CDR3 contains 16 residues. CDR3 loop: CASSMRGTGGTGELFF. In DNA, the CDR3 is TGTGCCAGTAGTATGCGGGGGACAGGGGGAACCGGGGAGCTGTTTTTT.

The chain carries TRBV19 and TRBJ1-2; 10 bases line up with TRBD1. Germline V gene lookup returns CDR1 LNHDA and CDR2 SQIVND (reference sequence). V dropped 3 bases and J dropped 8; count of bases not matched to a gene: 3. The CDR3 consists of 13 residues. The chain's CDR3 is CASSIDRGQGYTF. The CDR3 DNA reads as TGTGCCAGTAGTATTGACAGGGGGCAGGGCTACACCTTC.

This chain joins TRBV15 and TRBJ2-3, with TRBD2 identical over 10 bases. The CDR3 extends over 14 amino acids. J gave up 6 bases and V 4 bases, and 4 bases lay outside the gene matches. Germline CDR1 and CDR2: LNHNV and YYDKDF (reference sequence). The CDR3 sequence is CATSKLAGIDTQYF. The DNA of the CDR3 is TGTGCCACCAGCAAACTAGCGGGAATCGATACGCAGTATTTT. The full variable domain, in which reference TRBV15 and TRBJ2-3 provide the parts outside the CDR3, is DAMVIQNPRYQVTQFGKPVTLSCSQTLNHNVMYWYQQKSSQAPKLLFHYYDKDFNNEADTPDNFQSRRPNTSFCFLDIRSPGLGDTAMYLCATSKLAGIDTQYFGPGTRLTVL.

V gene TRBV6-4 combines with J gene TRBJ2-7; 9 bases are shared with TRBD2. The CDR3 has 16 residues. Germline values: CDR1 MRHNA, CDR2 SNTAGT. After removal of 2 bases from V and 0 bases from J, the junction contained 5 bases not matched to a gene. CDR3 in DNA: TGTGCCAGCAGTGACACGGCTAGCGGGATCTCCTACGAGCAGTACTTC. Translation: CASSDTASGISYEQYF.

This clone was recorded only once. J is TRBJ1-1 and V is TRBV7-6; TRBD1 matches 7 bases. Looked up from germline, CDR1 is SGHVS and CDR2 is FNYEAQ. The CDR3 is 15 residues long. Trimming at V came to 3 bases and at J to 0 bases, leaving 4 bases not matched to a gene. For the CDR3, the DNA is TGTGCCAGCAGCTTGACCGGGACAGTGAACACTGAAGCTTTCTTT. As protein: CASSLTGTVNTEAFF.

The V gene is TRBV5-1, the J gene TRBJ1-2, with 11 bases identical to TRBD1. Germline-derived CDR1 and CDR2 are SGHRS and YFSETQ. This CDR3 is built from 14 residues. V lost 2 bases to trimming and J lost 6 bases; unmatched junction nucleotides: 3. CDR3 in DNA: TGCGCCAGCAGCTTACCGGACAGGGGGCATGGCTACACCTTC. Its translation: CASSLPDRGHGYTF.

V is TRBV7-3 and J is TRBJ1-6; a weak D match, TRBD1 (6 bases). V lost 4 bases and J 7 bases, leaving 14 bases between the germline ends. Germline V CDR1 and CDR2: SGHTA, FQGTGA. The CDR3 extends over 15 amino acids. CDR3 protein: CASSYTGTPNSPLHF. The CDR3 coding sequence is TGTGCCAGCAGCTACACCGGGACACCAAATTCACCCCTCCACTTT.

The J gene is TRBJ1-5, the V gene TRBV6-6, with TRBD1 matching 10 bases. The CDR3 covers 15 residues. V shed 8 bases and J 3 bases; nucleotides not matched to a gene: 7. Germline values: CDR1 MNHNY, CDR2 SVGAGI (reference sequence). The CDR3 is CASARGQGNNQPQHF. The CDR3 DNA follows: TGTGCCAGCGCCAGGGGACAGGGGAACAATCAGCCCCAGCATTTT.

This chain uses TRBV6-6 with TRBJ2-7; 7 nucleotides match TRBD1. The trim removed 2 bases at V and 0 bases at J, leaving 7 bases unmatched. The germline gives CDR1 MNHNY, CDR2 SVGAGI (reference sequence). The CDR3 length is 16 residues. CDR3: CASSYDRDRSSYEQYF. The CDR3 DNA sequence: TGTGCCAGCAGTTACGATCGGGACAGAAGCTCCTACGAGCAGTACTTC.

The chain joins TRBV11-3 to TRBJ2-3; TRBD2 matches at 9 bases. After removal of 0 bases from V and 3 bases from J, the junction contained 4 bases not matched to a gene. The CDR3 loop spans 16 amino acids. The V gene's germline CDR1 is SGHNT and CDR2 YENEEA. As DNA, the CDR3 is TGTGCCAGCAGCTTAGAGGCGGGGGGGCTTACAGATACGCAGTATTTT. It specifies CASSLEAGGLTDTQYF.

This clone is a singleton in its sample. V usage is TRBV9 and J usage is TRBJ2-3; 7 bases line up with TRBD2. Losses at the gene ends were 3 bases for V and 3 bases for J; bases not matched to a gene: 10. Germline V lookup: CDR1 SGDLS, CDR2 YYNGEE. The CDR3 length is 16 residues. The CDR3 DNA sequence: TGTGCCAGCAGCGCCGGGGGGAGTTCGGGTACAGATACGCAGTATTTT. Amino acid sequence: CASSAGGSSGTDTQYF. Full variable domain (missing parts from reference TRBV9 and TRBJ2-3): DSGVTQTPKHLITATGQRVTLRCSPRSGDLSVYWYQQSLDQGLQFLIQYYNGEERAKGNILERFSAQQFPDLHSELNLSSLELGDSALYFCASSAGGSSGTDTQYFGPGTRLTVL.

The gene calls are TRBV7-6 and TRBJ1-4; D might be TRBD1 (6 bases). Per the germline V gene, CDR1 is SGHVS and CDR2 is FNYEAQ. The CDR3 has 17 amino acids. Deletions cut 0 bases from V and 10 bases from J, with 21 bases between. The CDR3 region is CASSLAVIRRRGGKLFF. The DNA of the CDR3 is TGTGCCAGCAGCTTAGCGGTGATCAGGAGGCGAGGGGGAAAACTGTTTTTT.

Points on this clone: Germline and junction disagree at one end, which may indicate a read error. The chain uses TRBV9 and TRBJ1-1; possibly TRBD1 for D (6 bases). The CDR3 has 15 residues. CDR1 and CDR2 from the germline V gene are SGDLS and YYNGEE. The CDR3 is CASSDPRGGTSTGIF. CDR3 DNA: TGTGCCAGCAGCGACCCGAGGGGGGGCACCTCAACGGGTATCTTT.

The chain has TRBV7-2 and TRBJ1-2; D perhaps matches TRBD1 (5 bases). The germline V and J ends were trimmed by 5 bases and 4 bases, with 8 bases remaining between them. Germline V CDR1 and CDR2: SGHTA, FQGNSA. This CDR3 region has 12 residues. This CDR3 reads CASSETGYGYTF. As DNA, the CDR3 is TGTGCCAGCAGCGAAACAGGCTATGGCTACACCTTC.

The genes are TRBV7-2 and TRBJ2-1, with 8 bases identical to TRBD2. The CDR3 runs to 14 residues. Germline V CDR1 and CDR2: SGHTA, FQGNSA. V gave up 8 bases and J gave up 4 bases; unmatched junction bases: 7. CDR3 in amino acids: CASFREGLYNEQFF. The CDR3 nucleotides are TGTGCCAGCTTCCGGGAGGGCCTGTACAATGAGCAGTTCTTC.

The table lists this clone with a count of one. This chain links TRBV11-2 with TRBJ2-7; 8 bases agree with TRBD2. CDR1 and CDR2 from the germline V gene are SGHAT and FQNNGV. The CDR3 runs to 16 residues. After removal of 0 bases from V and 5 bases from J, the junction contained 9 bases not matched to a gene. The CDR3 region is CASSLETGGPLDEQYF. CDR3 sequence (DNA): TGTGCCAGCAGCTTAGAAACGGGGGGGCCTCTTGACGAGCAGTACTTC.

This clone was counted a single time. The genes are TRBV9 and TRBJ1-2; TRBD1 aligns across 10 bases. The CDR3 extends over 16 amino acids. In germline, CDR1 is SGDLS, CDR2 YYNGEE. Trimming cost V 4 bases and J 0 bases; bases outside gene matches: 6. The CDR3 sequence is CASSPTGTGANYGYTF. The DNA of the CDR3 is TGTGCCAGCAGCCCCACCGGGACAGGGGCTAACTATGGCTACACCTTC.

V gene TRBV5-1 combines with J gene TRBJ1-1; 7 bases are shared with TRBD1. Germline values: CDR1 SGHRS, CDR2 YFSETQ. J gave up 2 bases and V 4 bases, and 5 bases lay outside the gene matches. The CDR3 is 14 amino acids. CDR3 residues: CASSQGTENTEAFF. CDR3 in DNA: TGCGCCAGCAGCCAAGGGACAGAAAACACTGAAGCTTTCTTT.

V gene TRBV30 combines with J gene TRBJ2-2; D is possibly TRBD2 (5 bases). Germline V gene lookup returns CDR1 GTSNPN and CDR2 SVGIG (reference sequence). There are 13 residues in the CDR3. The V and J ends lost 5 bases and 1 base respectively, with 8 bases between them. CDR3 region: CAWWRVNTGELFF. The CDR3 DNA sequence: TGTGCCTGGTGGCGGGTGAACACCGGGGAGCTGTTTTTT.

V usage is TRBV4-1 and J usage is TRBJ2-1, with D possibly matching TRBD1 (6 bases). Per the germline V gene, CDR1 is MGHRA and CDR2 is YSYEKL. The CDR3 loop spans 17 amino acids. The V end lost 1 base, the J end lost 3 bases, and 16 bases lay between the germline ends. The CDR3 nucleotides read TGCGCCAGCAGCCAAGCCGCCGGGACACGGAGCTACAATGAGCAGTTCTTC. Its protein is CASSQAAGTRSYNEQFF.

The rearrangement links TRBV30 to TRBJ2-7; TRBD1 might be the D (6 bases). Trimming left V 4 bases short and J 3 bases short, with 13 bases between. Germline CDR1 is GTSNPN and CDR2 is SVGIG (reference sequence). CDR3 length equals 13 residues. CDR3 amino acids: CAWNDRSFYEQYF. CDR3 bases: TGTGCCTGGAACGACAGGAGTTTCTACGAGCAGTACTTC. The variable domain in full, with the rest retrieved from reference TRBV30 and TRBJ2-7, is SQTIHQWPATLVQPVGSPLSLECTVEGTSNPNLYWYRQAAGRGLQLLFYSVGIGQISSEVPQNLSASRPQDRQFILSSKKLLLSDSGFYLCAWNDRSFYEQYFGPGTRLTVT.